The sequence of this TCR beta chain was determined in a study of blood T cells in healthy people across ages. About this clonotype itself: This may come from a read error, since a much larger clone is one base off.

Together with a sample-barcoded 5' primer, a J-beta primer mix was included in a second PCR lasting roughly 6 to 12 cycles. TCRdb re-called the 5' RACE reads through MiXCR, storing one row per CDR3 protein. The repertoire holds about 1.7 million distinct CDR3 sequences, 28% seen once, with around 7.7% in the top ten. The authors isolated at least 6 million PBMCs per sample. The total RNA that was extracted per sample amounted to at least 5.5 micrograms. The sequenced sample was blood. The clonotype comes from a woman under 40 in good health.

In DNA, the CDR3 is TGCGCCAGCAGCTTGGCGGGGGGAATTTCCTACGGGCAGTACTTC. Residues: CASSLAGGISYGQYF. The V call is TRBV5-1, the J call TRBJ2-7; 7 nucleotides match TRBD2. CDR1 is SGHRS, CDR2 YFSETQ, per germline. The CDR3 sequence is 15 residues long.